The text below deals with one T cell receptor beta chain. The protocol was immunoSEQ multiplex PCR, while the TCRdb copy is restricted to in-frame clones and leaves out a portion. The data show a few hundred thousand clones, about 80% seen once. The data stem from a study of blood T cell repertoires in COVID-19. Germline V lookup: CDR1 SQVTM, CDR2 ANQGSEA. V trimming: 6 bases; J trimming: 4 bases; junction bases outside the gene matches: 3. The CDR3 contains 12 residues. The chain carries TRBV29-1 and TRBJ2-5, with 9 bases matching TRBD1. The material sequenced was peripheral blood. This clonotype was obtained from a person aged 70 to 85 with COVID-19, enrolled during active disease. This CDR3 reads CSVQGAGETQYF. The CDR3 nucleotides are TGCAGCGTACAGGGGGCTGGAGAGACCCAGTACTTC.